This TCR beta chain came from a study of T cells after yellow fever vaccination. Study at large: SMART-Seq v4 Ultra Low Input handled preparation of low-cell-number fractions. Study-wide points: The study noted that FACS-sorted repertoires could contain abundant clonotypes contaminating from the bulk population. Booster sampling recovered most clones from primary vaccination (96% CD4, around 90% CD8).

The table lists this clonotype with many counts. What it binds is not known. 5'RACE template switching produced TCR cDNA carrying a universal primer site and UMIs. TCRdb ran MiXCR on the 5' RACE reads and lists one entry per CDR3 protein. Seen here are approximately 580,000 distinct CDR3 sequences, 17% observed once, and the top ten hold 17%. Germline V gives CDR1 SGHRS, CDR2 YFSETQ. The germline V and J ends were trimmed by 4 bases and 3 bases, with 13 bases remaining between them. CDR3 length: 14 residues. This specimen consisted of PBMCs, obtained 4 to 5 days after the first yellow fever vaccination. The source is a man between 18 and 35 years old who received the YFV17D yellow fever vaccine. V gene TRBV5-1 combines with J gene TRBJ2-5, with D perhaps given as TRBD1 or TRBD2 (5 bases each). The CDR3 reads CASSRGLAEETQYF. The CDR3 nucleotides are TGCGCCAGCAGCCGGGGCTTGGCTGAAGAGACCCAGTACTTC.